This T cell receptor beta chain is from a study of radiotherapy plus CTLA-4 blockade in lung cancer. Assay used: immunoSEQ multiplex PCR; TCRdb lists only in-frame clones, some missing. The sample includes around 80,000 clones, 78% seen only once; the top ten take over 20%. Germline V lookup: CDR1 SNHLY, CDR2 FYNNEI. CDR3 size: 15 residues. The V gene lost 6 bases and the J gene lost 0 bases, with 14 bases spanning the gap. The specimen was peripheral blood, collected from a patient treated with radiotherapy plus ipilimumab. The chain links TRBV2 to TRBJ1-1; a weak D match, TRBD1 (6 bases). This receptor was taken from a human donor with non-small cell lung cancer whose response to radiotherapy plus ipilimumab could not be evaluated. Some clones in this sample may be carry-over from other donors' samples. CDR3 protein: CASSTGNLMNTEAFF. CDR3 sequence (DNA): TGTGCCAGCAGCACAGGGAATTTAATGAACACTGAAGCTTTCTTT.